This T cell receptor (beta chain) was recorded in a study of blood T cells in healthy people across ages. The germline CDR1 and CDR2 sequences are KGHSH and LQKENI. The V gene lost 3 bases and the J gene lost 0 bases, with 11 bases spanning the gap. The CDR3 is 16 amino acids. Using a J-beta primer mix together with a sample-barcoded 5' primer, a second PCR was run for about 7 to 12 cycles. The authors tagged each cDNA molecule using a template-switch adaptor with 12 random nucleotides. TCRdb redid the calling of the 5' RACE reads with MiXCR, one entry per CDR3 protein. The table includes fewer than 2,000,000 distinct CDR3 sequences, roughly 32% detected once.

The sequence was collected from a woman aged 25 to 39 in good health. Input material: blood. The chain has TRBV18 and TRBJ2-2, with D unclear. The CDR3 region is CASSPVWQTNTGELFF. In DNA, the CDR3 is TGTGCCAGCTCACCTGTTTGGCAGACGAACACCGGGGAGCTGTTTTTT.